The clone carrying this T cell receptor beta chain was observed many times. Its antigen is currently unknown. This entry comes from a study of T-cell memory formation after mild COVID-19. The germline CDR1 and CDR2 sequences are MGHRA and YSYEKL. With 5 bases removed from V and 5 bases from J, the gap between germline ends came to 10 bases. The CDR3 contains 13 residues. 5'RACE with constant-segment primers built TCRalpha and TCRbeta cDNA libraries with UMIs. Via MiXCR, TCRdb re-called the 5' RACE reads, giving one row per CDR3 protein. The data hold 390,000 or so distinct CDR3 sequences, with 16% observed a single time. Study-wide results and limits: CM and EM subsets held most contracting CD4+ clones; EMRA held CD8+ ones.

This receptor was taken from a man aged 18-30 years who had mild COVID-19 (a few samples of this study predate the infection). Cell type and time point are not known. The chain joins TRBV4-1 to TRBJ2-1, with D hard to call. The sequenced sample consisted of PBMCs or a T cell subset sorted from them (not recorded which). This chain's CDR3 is CASSYLGNNEQFF. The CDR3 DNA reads TGCGCCAGCAGCTATCTGGGGAACAATGAGCAGTTCTTC.